This paragraph reports one T cell receptor beta chain. The entry originates in a study of blood T cell repertoires in COVID-19. Across the study: Samples came from the United States, Italy and Spain, spanning acute and convalescent COVID-19.

Participant reports of clinical history set cohort assignment. Method: immunoSEQ multiplex PCR; TCRdb's copy keeps in-frame clones and lacks some. Of about 86,000 clones detected, around nine tenths appear once; the ten largest clones hold 0.9% to 1.5%. The CDR3 loop spans 15 amino acids. Germline V lookup: CDR1 SGDLS, CDR2 YYNGEE. The junction had 5 bases not matched to a gene; V was cut back by 0 bases and J by 6 bases. The clonotype comes from a woman aged 50 to 65 with acute COVID-19. The chain links TRBV9 to TRBJ2-1; 8 bases map to TRBD2. Sequencing was performed on PBMCs or T cells enriched from blood (not recorded which). This CDR3 reads CASSVASGLGNEQFF. Written as DNA, the CDR3 is TGTGCCAGCAGCGTAGCTAGCGGGTTGGGCAATGAGCAGTTCTTC.